This TCR beta chain was found in a study of blood T cells in healthy people across ages. Study-wide points: Estimates of total diversity, which came from one million sequenced T cells, were considered to be underestimates.

The individuals who served as donors were healthy Caucasians living in Russia, aged roughly 6 to 100. PBMCs, at least 6.5 million per sample, were isolated. The CDR3 contains 17 residues. Trimming stripped 4 bases from V and 4 bases from J, with 21 bases between. The germline CDR1 and CDR2 sequences are KGHSH and LQKENI. A second roughly 6 to 11 cycle PCR used barcoded and J-beta primers. In TCRdb, the 5' RACE reads were re-called with MiXCR into one record per CDR3 protein. Among about 780,000 distinct CDR3 sequences listed, around 62% were seen once. A remark on this clonotype: Its specificity is unknown.

The sequence was collected from a man aged 25-45 years in good health. Sequenced: blood. V is TRBV18 and J is TRBJ2-3, with D perhaps matching TRBD1 (5 bases). DNA for the CDR3: TGTGCCAGCTCACGAGGTGCTCCCCCGGACAACGCAGATACGCAGTATTTT. It codes for CASSRGAPPDNADTQYF.